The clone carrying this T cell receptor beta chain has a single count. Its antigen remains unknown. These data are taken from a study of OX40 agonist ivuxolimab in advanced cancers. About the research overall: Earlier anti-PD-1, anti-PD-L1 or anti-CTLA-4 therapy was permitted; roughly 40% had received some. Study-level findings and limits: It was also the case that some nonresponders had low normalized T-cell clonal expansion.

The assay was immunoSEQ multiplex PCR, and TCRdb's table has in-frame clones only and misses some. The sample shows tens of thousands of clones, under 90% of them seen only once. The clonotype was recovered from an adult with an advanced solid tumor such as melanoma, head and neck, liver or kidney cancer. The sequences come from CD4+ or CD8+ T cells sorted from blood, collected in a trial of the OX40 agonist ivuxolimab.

The CDR3 reads CASSPGTGTIYEQYF. Here the CDR3 DNA reads TGTGCCAGCAGCCCCGGGACAGGGACTATTTACGAGCAGTACTTC. This chain joins TRBV5-4 and TRBJ2-7; 9 bases are a match to TRBD1. J gave up 4 bases and V 4 bases, and 9 bases lay outside the gene matches. The CDR3 runs 15 residues. The V gene's germline CDR1 is SGHNT and CDR2 YYREEE (reference sequence). Using reference TRBV5-4 and TRBJ2-7 for the parts outside the CDR3, the full variable domain is ETGVTQSPTHLIKTRGQQVTLRCSSQSGHNTVSWYQQALGQGPQFIFQYYREEENGRGNFPPRFSGLQFPNYSSELNVNALELDDSALYLCASSPGTGTIYEQYFGPGTRLTVT.